Shown below are 3 T cell receptor beta chains from a single sample sequenced in a study of circulating and synovial CD4+ cells in juvenile arthritis. TCRdb's copy holds only in-frame clones and misses some; the assay was immunoSEQ multiplex PCR. The table lists 30,000 to 40,000 clones, 95% to 96% of them singletons. The sequencing sample was made of CD4+ T cells from blood. The source is a human donor with juvenile idiopathic arthritis.

The rearrangement joins TRBV6-5 to TRBJ1-5, with D possibly TRBD1 on 5 matching bases. The CDR3 has 12 amino acids. The germline V gene encodes CDR1 MNHEY and CDR2 SVGAGI. Trimming stripped 5 bases from V and 5 bases from J, with 7 bases between. The CDR3 sequence: CASSGGDQPQHF. In nucleotides, the CDR3 is TGTGCCAGCAGTGGAGGGGATCAGCCCCAGCATTTT.

This chain connects TRBV6-1 to TRBJ2-6; D gene unclear. This CDR3 contains 16 residues. The V gene lost 0 bases and the J gene lost 2 bases, with 8 bases spanning the gap. Germline CDR1 is MNHNS and CDR2 is SASEGT. The CDR3 here is CASSEALLAGANVLTF. In DNA form, the CDR3 reads TGTGCCAGCAGTGAAGCGCTTTTAGCTGGGGCCAACGTCCTGACTTTC.

J is TRBJ2-5 and V is TRBV27; a possible D gene is TRBD1 (7 bases). This CDR3 has 16 amino acids. The germline V gene encodes CDR1 MNHEY and CDR2 SMNVEV (reference sequence). V lost 5 bases and J lost 2, with 18 bases in between. The DNA of the CDR3 is TGTGCCAGCAGTAAGCTAGGCGGGACAGTACAAGAGACCCAGTACTTC. It is translated as CASSKLGGTVQETQYF.